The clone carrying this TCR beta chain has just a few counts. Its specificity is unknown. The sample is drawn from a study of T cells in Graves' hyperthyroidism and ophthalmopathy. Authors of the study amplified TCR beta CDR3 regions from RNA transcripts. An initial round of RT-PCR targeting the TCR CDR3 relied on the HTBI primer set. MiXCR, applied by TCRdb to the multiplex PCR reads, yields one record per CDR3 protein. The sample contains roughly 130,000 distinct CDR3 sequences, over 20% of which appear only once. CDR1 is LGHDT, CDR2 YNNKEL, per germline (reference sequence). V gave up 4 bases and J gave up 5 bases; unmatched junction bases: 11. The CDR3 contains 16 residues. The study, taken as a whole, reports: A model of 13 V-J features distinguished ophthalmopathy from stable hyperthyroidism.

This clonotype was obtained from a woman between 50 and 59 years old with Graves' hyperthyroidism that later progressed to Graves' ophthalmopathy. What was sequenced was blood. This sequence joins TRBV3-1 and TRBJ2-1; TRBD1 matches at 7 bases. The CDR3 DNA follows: TGTGCCAGCAGCCCCCTCCGGGGCAGGGGGAACAATGAGCAGTTCTTC. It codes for CASSPLRGRGNNEQFF.